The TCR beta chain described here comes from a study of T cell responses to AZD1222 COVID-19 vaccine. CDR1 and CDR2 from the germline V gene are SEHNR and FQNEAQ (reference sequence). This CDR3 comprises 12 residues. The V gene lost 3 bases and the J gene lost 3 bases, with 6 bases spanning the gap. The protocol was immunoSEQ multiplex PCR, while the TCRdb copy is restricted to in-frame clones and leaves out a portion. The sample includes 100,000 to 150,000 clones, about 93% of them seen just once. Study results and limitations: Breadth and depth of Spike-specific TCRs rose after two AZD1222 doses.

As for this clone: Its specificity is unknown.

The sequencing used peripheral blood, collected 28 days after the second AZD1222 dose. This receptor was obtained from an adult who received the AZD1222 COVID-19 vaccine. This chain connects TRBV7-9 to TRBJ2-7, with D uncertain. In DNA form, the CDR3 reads TGTGCCAGCAGCTTCCAGGACTACGAGCAGTACTTC. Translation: CASSFQDYEQYF.